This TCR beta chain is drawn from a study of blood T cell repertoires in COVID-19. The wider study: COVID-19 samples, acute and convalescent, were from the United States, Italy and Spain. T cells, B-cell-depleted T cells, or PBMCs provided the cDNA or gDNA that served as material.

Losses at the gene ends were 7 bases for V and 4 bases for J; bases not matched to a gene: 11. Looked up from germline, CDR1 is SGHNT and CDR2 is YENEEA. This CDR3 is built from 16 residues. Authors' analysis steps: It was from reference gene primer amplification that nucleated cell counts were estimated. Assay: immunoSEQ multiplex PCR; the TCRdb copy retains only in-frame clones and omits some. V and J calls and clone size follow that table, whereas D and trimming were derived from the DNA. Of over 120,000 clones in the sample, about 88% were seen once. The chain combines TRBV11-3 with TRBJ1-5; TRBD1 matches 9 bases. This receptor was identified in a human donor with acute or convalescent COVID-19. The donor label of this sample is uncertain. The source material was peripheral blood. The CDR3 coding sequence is TGTGCCAGCAACCGGGACAGGGCGGTGCCGAATCAGCCCCAGCATTTT. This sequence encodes CASNRDRAVPNQPQHF.